This passage covers 8 T cell receptor beta chains from one sample sequenced in a study of control samples from healthy donors and cancer patients. Using immunoSEQ multiplex PCR, the repertoire was profiled, and TCRdb retains in-frame clones only, with some absent. The profile shows some 120,000 clones, around 93% of them singletons. The specimen was blood. These receptors all come from a man aged 18 to 30 in good health.

The chain's CDR3 is CASRWDTDTQYF. CDR3 nucleotides: TGCGCCAGCAGATGGGACACAGATACGCAGTATTTT. J is TRBJ2-3 and V is TRBV5-1; no clear D gene. The CDR3 has 12 residues. Germline V gene lookup returns CDR1 SGHRS and CDR2 YFSETQ. Trimming shortened V by 5 bases and J by 2 bases, and 6 bases separated the two germline ends.

This clone showed up just once. The chain combines TRBV3-1 (or the pseudogene TRBV3-2) with TRBJ2-7; D is unresolved. V was trimmed by 3 bases and J by 1 base, leaving 4 bases between them. The germline CDR1 and CDR2 sequences are LGHDT and YNNKEL (reference sequence). CDR3 size: 12 residues. DNA of the CDR3: TGTGCCAGCAGCCACGGTTCCTACGAGCAGTACTTC. It specifies CASSHGSYEQYF.

The rearrangement joins TRBV15 to TRBJ1-5; D not certain. This CDR3 is built from 15 residues. Germline V gene data show CDR1 as LNHNV and CDR2 as YYDKDF (reference sequence). V was pared by 5 bases and J by 0 bases, with 11 bases between. CDR3 residues: CATSGSLVSNQPQHF. The CDR3 region has the DNA TGTGCCACCAGCGGATCTCTGGTTAGCAATCAGCCCCAGCATTTT. Complete variable domain (other parts from reference TRBV15 and TRBJ1-5): DAMVIQNPRYQVTQFGKPVTLSCSQTLNHNVMYWYQQKSSQAPKLLFHYYDKDFNNEADTPDNFQSRRPNTSFCFLDIRSPGLGDTAMYLCATSGSLVSNQPQHFGDGTRLSIL.

A word on this clone: The germline gene is not matched at one end of the junction; a read error may be the cause. The chain employs TRBV7-3 and TRBJ2-1, with a possible D match to TRBD1 (6 bases). This CDR3 has 14 residues. The germline gives CDR1 SGHTA, CDR2 FQGTGA. CDR3 protein: CASSLTPQGYEQFF. The CDR3 bases are TGTGCCAGCAGCCTAACTCCCCAGGGGTATGAGCAGTTCTTC.

The genes are TRBV5-1 and TRBJ2-1; maybe TRBD2 (6 bases). The germline V gene has CDR1 SGHRS and CDR2 YFSETQ. The CDR3 is 15 residues long. The ends were cut back, 0 bases at V and 8 bases at J, with 15 bases in the middle. CDR3 region: CASSLGRGAADEQFF. The CDR3 nucleotides read TGCGCCAGCAGCTTGGGGCGCGGGGCCGCGGATGAGCAGTTCTTC.

The chain has TRBV7-9 and TRBJ2-1, with no clear D. The CDR3 covers 13 residues. With 5 bases removed from V and 1 base from J, the gap between germline ends came to 6 bases. Germline lookup yields CDR1 SEHNR and CDR2 FQNEAQ (reference sequence). CDR3 nucleotides: TGTGCCAGCAGCGATATTTCCTACAATGAGCAGTTCTTC. Its translation: CASSDISYNEQFF.

The gene calls are TRBV5-4 and TRBJ1-1; 7 positions match TRBD1. CDR1 and CDR2 from the germline V gene are SGHNT and YYREEE (reference sequence). This CDR3 is 15 amino acids long. Unmatched junction bases numbered 6, after V lost 0 bases and J lost 4 bases. Here the CDR3 reads CASSLEGARGTEAFF. CDR3 bases: TGTGCCAGCAGCTTGGAGGGGGCGAGGGGCACTGAAGCTTTCTTT.

V usage is TRBV12-5 and J usage is TRBJ2-7; 7 bases are shared with TRBD1. The germline gives CDR1 LGHNT, CDR2 FRNRAP. V lost 2 bases, J lost 0 bases, and 7 bases stayed unmatched. This CDR3 has 16 amino acids. The CDR3 nucleotides are TGTGCTAGTGGTTTGCATCAGGGGGTCCCCTCCTACGAGCAGTACTTC. As protein: CASGLHQGVPSYEQYF.